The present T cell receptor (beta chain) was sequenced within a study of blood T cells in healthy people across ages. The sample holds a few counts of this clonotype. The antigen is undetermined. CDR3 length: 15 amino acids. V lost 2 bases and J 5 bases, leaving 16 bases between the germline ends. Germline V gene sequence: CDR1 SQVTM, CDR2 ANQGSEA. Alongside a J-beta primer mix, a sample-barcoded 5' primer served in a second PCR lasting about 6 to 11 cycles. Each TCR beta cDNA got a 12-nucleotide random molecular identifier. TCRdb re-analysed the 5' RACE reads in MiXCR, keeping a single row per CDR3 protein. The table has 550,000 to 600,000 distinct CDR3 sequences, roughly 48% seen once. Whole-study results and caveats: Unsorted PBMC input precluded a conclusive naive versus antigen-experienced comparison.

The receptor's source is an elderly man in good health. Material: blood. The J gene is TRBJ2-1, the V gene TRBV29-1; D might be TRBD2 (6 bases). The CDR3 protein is CSVESTGAPHNEQFF. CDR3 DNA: TGCAGCGTTGAATCTACGGGAGCCCCCCACAATGAGCAGTTCTTC.